These 21 T cell receptor beta chains originate from one sample sequenced in a study of blood T cells in healthy people across ages. Through a sample-barcoded 5' primer and a J-beta primer mix, a second PCR was run for roughly 7 to 11 cycles. TCRdb reprocessed the 5' RACE reads with MiXCR, giving one entry per CDR3 protein. Of hundreds of thousands of distinct CDR3 sequences in the sample, around two fifths are singletons; the top ten hold approximately 19%. The sequenced sample consisted of blood. The receptors here all came from a man in his 60s in good health.

This clonotype has a count of ten or more. This sequence joins TRBV9 and TRBJ2-5, with TRBD1 as a possible D gene (6 bases). Germline V lookup: CDR1 SGDLS, CDR2 YYNGEE. This CDR3 has 13 amino acids. Trimming shortened V by 0 bases and J by 5 bases, and 8 bases separated the two germline ends. Written as DNA, the CDR3 is TGTGCCAGCAGCGTAGGGGGGCGGGAGACCCAGTACTTC. Translation gives CASSVGGRETQYF.

This rearrangement joins TRBV10-3 to TRBJ2-3; weak D call: TRBD2 (5 bases). The V gene's germline CDR1 is ENHRY and CDR2 SYGVKD. V shed 4 bases and J shed 2 bases, with 13 bases lying between them. The CDR3 is 15 amino acids. CDR3: CAISVGERLTDTQYF. The CDR3 DNA is TGTGCCATCAGTGTCGGGGAAAGACTCACAGATACGCAGTATTTT.

The CDR3 loop is CASSTWTGGGYEQYF. CDR3 bases: TGTGCCAGCAGTACCTGGACAGGGGGGGGATACGAGCAGTACTTC. The rearrangement links TRBV6-5 to TRBJ2-5; 10 bases are a match to TRBD1. The DNA end lines up better with TRBJ2-7; the J call may be wrong. The CDR3 is 15 residues long. Germline assignment: CDR1 MNHEY and CDR2 SVGAGI.

The chain carries TRBV3-1 and TRBJ2-6; D unclear. Trimming took off 0 bases at V and 1 base at J, with 13 bases between the two ends. The germline gives CDR1 LGHDT, CDR2 YNNKEL (reference sequence). The CDR3 is made up of 18 amino acids. The CDR3 protein is CASSQELGIRSGANVLTF. The CDR3 DNA sequence: TGTGCCAGCAGCCAAGAGTTGGGAATCCGTTCTGGGGCCAACGTCCTGACTTTC.

For the CDR3, the DNA is TGTGCCAGCAGTAACGGGGGCGGGGAGACCCAGTACTTC. This gives the protein CASSNGGGETQYF. The rearrangement uses TRBV27 and TRBJ2-7; the D gene could be TRBD1 or TRBD2 (6 bases each). Matching the DNA end better, TRBJ2-5 makes the J call doubtful. Germline loops: CDR1 MNHEY, CDR2 SMNVEV (reference sequence). The CDR3 totals 13 residues.

The chain employs TRBV20-1 and TRBJ2-5; the match to TRBD1 covers 10 bases. The ends lost 0 bases at V and 11 bases at J; junction bases unmatched: 9. CDR3 length equals 14 residues. CDR1 and CDR2 (germline): DFQATT, SNEGSKA (reference sequence). The CDR3 DNA is TGCAGTGCTAGAGAGGCGGGACAGGGGTTCAAGCAGTACTTC. Protein: CSAREAGQGFKQYF.

This clonotype was recorded a few times. The chain carries TRBV20-1 and TRBJ1-2; 7 bases agree with TRBD1. Germline CDR1 is DFQATT and CDR2 is SNEGSKA (reference sequence). The length of the CDR3 is 14 residues. Germline trimming cut 3 bases from V and 7 bases from J; bases unmatched to any gene: 11. The CDR3 nucleotides are TGCAGTGCTAGCCCCCAGGGGGGCTCTGCTGGCTACACCTTC. It is translated as CSASPQGGSAGYTF.

This clonotype appeared once. The V gene is TRBV3-1, the J gene TRBJ1-1; D is perhaps TRBD1 (6 bases). The CDR3 length is 16 residues. The V end lost 4 bases, the J end lost 0 bases, and 15 bases lay between the germline ends. CDR1 is LGHDT, CDR2 YNNKEL, per germline (reference sequence). The CDR3 here is CASSLRGWELNTEAFF. DNA for the CDR3: TGTGCCAGCAGCCTCAGGGGCTGGGAACTGAACACTGAAGCTTTCTTT.

A word on this clonotype: One end of the junction varies from germline; a read error may be responsible. This rearrangement joins TRBV27 to TRBJ2-7; 9 bases align to TRBD1. This CDR3 is built from 15 residues. Germline V gene data show CDR1 as MNHEY and CDR2 as SMNVEV (reference sequence). The CDR3 DNA follows: TGTGTCAGCAGTTCAGCCGGGACAGGGTCCTACGAGCAGTACTTC. Translation gives CVSSSAGTGSYEQYF.

The genes are TRBV12-3 or TRBV12-4 and TRBJ2-7; possible D gene TRBD2, 5 bases. CDR3 length equals 14 residues. Deletions cut 5 bases from V and 6 bases from J, with 17 bases between. CDR3 bases: TGTGCCAGCAGTCCCGGAGGTGATTTGGGCGAGCAGTACTTC. The encoded protein is CASSPGGDLGEQYF.

This clonotype has only a few counts. The chain couples TRBV29-1 to TRBJ1-2; TRBD1 might be the D (6 bases). Trimming left V 4 bases short and J 0 bases short, with 9 bases between. The CDR3 loop spans 13 amino acids. The germline V gene encodes CDR1 SQVTM and CDR2 ANQGSEA. CDR3 in amino acids: CSVGGHANYGYTF. The CDR3 region has the DNA TGCAGCGTTGGGGGACATGCTAACTATGGCTACACCTTC.

The chain uses TRBV13 and TRBJ1-2; a weak D match, TRBD1 (6 bases). V was pared by 5 bases and J by 5 bases, with 15 bases between. This CDR3 region has 14 residues. CDR1 PRHDT and CDR2 FYEKMQ come from the germline V gene (reference sequence). CDR3 in DNA: TGTGCCAGCAGCCGCAGGACAGCCGGATATGGCTACACCTTC. Protein: CASSRRTAGYGYTF.

There are many counts of this clonotype. The chain combines TRBV18 with TRBJ2-7; D remains ambiguous. CDR3 length: 12 residues. Trimming took off 8 bases at V and 3 bases at J, with 11 bases between the two ends. The germline CDR1 and CDR2 sequences are KGHSH and LQKENI. The chain's CDR3 is CASSPMGYEQYF. CDR3 in DNA: TGTGCCAGCAGCCCGATGGGCTACGAGCAGTACTTC. The whole variable domain, remainder taken from reference TRBV18 and TRBJ2-7, is NAGVMQNPRHLVRRRGQEARLRCSPMKGHSHVYWYRQLPEEGLKFMVYLQKENIIDESGMPKERFSAEFPKEGPSILRIQQVVRGDSAAYFCASSPMGYEQYFGPGTRLTVT.

The sample holds many counts of this clonotype. This chain uses TRBV7-2 with TRBJ1-2; the D gene is possibly TRBD1 (6 bases). Looked up from germline, CDR1 is SGHTA and CDR2 is FQGNSA. The ends were cut back, 6 bases at V and 5 bases at J, with 25 bases in the middle. This CDR3 spans 17 amino acids. CDR3: CASSYNYGGGLNYGYTF. As DNA, the CDR3 is TGTGCCAGCAGTTACAACTACGGGGGGGGCCTCAATTATGGCTACACCTTC. The variable domain in full, completed from reference TRBV7-2 and TRBJ1-2, reads GAGVSQSPSNKVTEKGKDVELRCDPISGHTALYWYRQSLGQGLEFLIYFQGNSAPDKSGLPSDRFSAERTGGSVSTLTIQRTQQEDSAVYLCASSYNYGGGLNYGYTFGSGTRLTVV.

This clonotype was detected a few times. A much more abundant neighbour one base away suggests this may be a read error. The chain joins TRBV11-3 to TRBJ2-5; D ambiguous. V lost 1 base to trimming and J lost 4 bases, with 7 bases between them. Germline V lookup: CDR1 SGHNT, CDR2 YENEEA. This CDR3 is 13 amino acids long. The CDR3 loop is CASSLGKGETQYF. As DNA, the CDR3 is TGTGCCAGCAGCTTAGGCAAGGGAGAGACCCAGTACTTC.

This clonotype was observed a handful of times. The rearrangement joins TRBV28 to TRBJ2-4, with TRBD2 matching 9 bases. Matching the DNA end better, TRBJ2-7 makes the J call doubtful. This CDR3 contains 15 residues. The germline CDR1 and CDR2 sequences are MDHEN and SYDVKM. The CDR3 DNA follows: TGTGCCAGCAGTTTCTATAGCGGGGGTATATACGAGCAGTACTTC. Residues: CASSFYSGGIYEQYF.

The chain couples TRBV20-1 to TRBJ2-7; D is undetermined. V was clipped by 3 bases and J by 0 bases, with 15 bases between them. This CDR3 comprises 15 residues. The germline V gene encodes CDR1 DFQATT and CDR2 SNEGSKA (reference sequence). CDR3 bases: TGCAGTGCTAGCGCCTGGGTCCAGAGCTCCTACGAGCAGTACTTC. This sequence encodes CSASAWVQSSYEQYF.

This clonotype was seen more than once but under ten times. The junction and the germline gene differ at one end; a read error may be behind it. This chain uses TRBV27 with TRBJ1-2; TRBD1 is a possible D gene (6 bases). The CDR3 spans 16 residues. Looked up from germline, CDR1 is MNHEY and CDR2 is SMNVEV (reference sequence). The CDR3 DNA reads TGTGCTAGCAGTTCCCTCCAAGCCGGGGGCCTCTATGGCTACACCTTC. It translates to CASSSLQAGGLYGYTF.

CDR3 coding DNA: TGTGCCAGCAGCGTAGCGGGACAGGGCGCACCCCTCCACTTT. Its protein is CASSVAGQGAPLHF. The V and J genes are TRBV9 and TRBJ1-6; TRBD1 agrees at 9 bases. CDR1 SGDLS and CDR2 YYNGEE come from the germline V gene. The CDR3 covers 14 residues. With V trimmed by 0 bases and J by 11 bases, 3 bases remained unmatched.

The chain joins TRBV5-6 to TRBJ1-4; D is perhaps TRBD1 (5 bases). V lost 2 bases to trimming and J lost 3 bases, with 11 bases between them. Germline V gives CDR1 SGHDT, CDR2 YYEEEE. The CDR3 spans 15 residues. The CDR3 nucleotides are TGTGCCAGCAGCTTTGTCGGGGCGGCTAATGAAAAACTGTTTTTT. This translates into CASSFVGAANEKLFF.

The rearrangement links TRBV9 to TRBJ2-7; the D is unclear. Trimming took 4 bases from V and 2 from J, leaving 13 bases between them. This CDR3 has 14 amino acids. Germline loops: CDR1 SGDLS, CDR2 YYNGEE. The DNA of the CDR3 is TGTGCCAGCAGCCCCCGGGCACAGCCCTACGAGCAGTACTTC. As protein: CASSPRAQPYEQYF.